The 16 T cell receptor beta chains reported below all come from one sample, sequenced in a study of shared clonotypes between healthy human individuals. This table comes from immunoSEQ multiplex PCR, and its TCRdb copy is limited to in-frame clones, with some not included. The sample shows 800,000 to 1,200,000 clones, around 78% of them seen only once. Sequenced sample: memory CD4+ T cells from PBMCs. Subset here: CD45RA-negative fraction. The receptors come from a man younger than 35 in good health. Some clones in this sample may be carry-over from other donors' samples.

The chain links TRBV6-1 to TRBJ2-5, with 13 bases fitting TRBD2. There are 16 residues in the CDR3. V was clipped by 5 bases and J by 4 bases; unmatched bases: 7. Germline CDR1 MNHNS, CDR2 SASEGT. The CDR3 DNA reads TGTGCCAGCAGTCAAGGACTAGCGGGAGTTGGAGAGACCCAGTACTTC. This encodes CASSQGLAGVGETQYF.

The V call is TRBV28, the J call TRBJ1-3, with TRBD1 as a possible D gene (5 bases). Per the germline V gene, CDR1 is MDHEN and CDR2 is SYDVKM. The CDR3 is 15 residues long. Trimming left V 3 bases short and J 4 bases short, with 13 bases between. The CDR3 loop is CASSFPRAGGNTIYF. The CDR3 DNA is TGTGCCAGCAGTTTCCCCAGGGCTGGGGGAAACACCATATATTTT.

The gene calls are TRBV11-2 and TRBJ2-7, with D hard to call. The CDR3 covers 11 residues. Looked up from germline, CDR1 is SGHAT and CDR2 is FQNNGV. Trimming removed 3 bases at V and 3 bases at J, with 3 bases between. CDR3 sequence: CASSFFYEQYF. CDR3 bases: TGTGCCAGCAGCTTTTTCTACGAGCAGTACTTC.

The chain employs TRBV28 and TRBJ1-5, with 8 bases fitting TRBD1. V was clipped by 4 bases and J by 6 bases; unmatched bases: 8. The CDR3 totals 15 residues. Germline-derived CDR1 and CDR2 are MDHEN and SYDVKM. CDR3 in amino acids: CASSSGQAWGQPQHF. The CDR3 nucleotides read TGTGCCAGCAGTTCGGGACAGGCTTGGGGTCAGCCCCAGCATTTT.

This rearrangement joins TRBV6-6 to TRBJ2-2; 8 nucleotides agree with TRBD2. The CDR3 spans 14 residues. In germline, CDR1 is MNHNY, CDR2 SVGAGI (reference sequence). V lost 11 bases, J lost 1 base, and 6 bases stayed unmatched. The CDR3 DNA reads as TGTGCCGCCCGGGGGGGAAGGAACACCGGGGAGCTGTTTTTT. It is translated as CAARGGRNTGELFF.

This clone was observed a handful of times. In the same sample, other DNA sequences code for this CDR3. This chain uses TRBV7-9 with TRBJ1-1; no firm D call. Looked up from germline, CDR1 is SEHNR and CDR2 is FQNEAQ (reference sequence). The V end lost 4 bases, the J end lost 1 base, and 7 bases lay between the germline ends. The CDR3 totals 13 residues. CDR3 DNA sequence: TGTGCCAGCAGCTCTCAGGCGAACACTGAAGCTTTCTTT. Translating it yields CASSSQANTEAFF.

The rearrangement joins TRBV7-7 to TRBJ2-1; D unresolved. This CDR3 spans 14 amino acids. V lost 3 bases, J lost 5 bases, and 11 bases lay in between. CDR1 and CDR2 (germline): SSHAT, FNYEAQ (reference sequence). CDR3 amino acids: CASSFSHDDNEQFF. The CDR3 DNA reads as TGTGCCAGCAGCTTCTCCCACGACGACAATGAGCAGTTCTTC.

V and J are TRBV10-1 and TRBJ2-1, with D tentatively TRBD2 (6 bases). The germline V gene has CDR1 WNHNN and CDR2 SYGVQD (reference sequence). V was shortened by 0 bases and J by 0 bases, with 9 bases between the two germline ends. This CDR3 has 16 residues. The DNA for the CDR3 is TGCGCCAGCAGTGAGTCGAGGAGGGGCTCCTACAATGAGCAGTTCTTC. Encoded protein: CASSESRRGSYNEQFF.

V gene TRBV6-5 combines with J gene TRBJ1-5; tentatively, D is TRBD1 (5 bases). Germline CDR1 reads MNHEY; CDR2 reads SVGAGI. CDR3 length: 16 residues. Trimming pared 2 bases from V and 0 bases from J, leaving 11 bases between. In DNA form, the CDR3 reads TGTGCCAGCAGTTACCAACAGGCTAATAGCAATCAGCCCCAGCATTTT. Protein: CASSYQQANSNQPQHF.

The chain links TRBV11-2 to TRBJ2-1; 8 nucleotides line up with TRBD2. The CDR3 loop spans 15 amino acids. Germline V gene data show CDR1 as SGHAT and CDR2 as FQNNGV. The J segment lost 8 bases and the V segment lost 2 bases, leaving 8 bases of the junction unmatched. The CDR3 loop reads CASSLSGLGGHEQFF. CDR3 in DNA: TGTGCCAGCAGCTTATCGGGACTAGGTGGGCATGAGCAGTTCTTC.

In nucleotides, the CDR3 is TGCGCCAGCAGCCAGACTCTAGCGGGAGAACCCAATGAGCAGTTCTTC. It codes for CASSQTLAGEPNEQFF. The chain joins TRBV5-1 to TRBJ2-1; 10 bases map to TRBD2. The CDR3 totals 16 residues. The V segment lost 4 bases and the J segment 6 bases; nucleotides outside the gene matches: 10. Germline V gene lookup returns CDR1 SGHRS and CDR2 YFSETQ.

This chain joins TRBV5-1 and TRBJ2-7; D call uncertain. Germline CDR1 is SGHRS and CDR2 is YFSETQ. Deletions cut 2 bases from V and 7 bases from J, with 10 bases between. The CDR3 is 12 residues long. CDR3 nucleotides: TGCGCCAGCAGCTTATCCAGTGGGGAGCAGTACTTC. It is translated as CASSLSSGEQYF. Combining the CDR3 with reference TRBV5-1 and TRBJ2-7 gives the whole variable domain KAGVTQTPRYLIKTRGQQVTLSCSPISGHRSVSWYQQTPGQGLQFLFEYFSETQRNKGNFPGRFSGRQFSNSRSEMNVSTLELGDSALYLCASSLSSGEQYFGPGTRLTVT.

This clone was detected only a few times. The chain joins TRBV11-1 to TRBJ2-1; 9 bases match TRBD2. CDR3 size: 16 residues. CDR1 is SGHAT and CDR2 is FQDESV in the germline V gene (reference sequence). After removal of 5 bases from V and 9 bases from J, the junction contained 14 bases not matched to a gene. CDR3 sequence reads: CASSRLAGFVSGEQFF. The CDR3 DNA is TGTGCCAGCAGCAGGCTAGCGGGATTCGTGAGTGGTGAGCAGTTCTTC.

The J gene is TRBJ2-3, the V gene TRBV4-3, with no clear D. Trimming removed 0 bases at V and 1 base at J, with 11 bases between. Germline V gene sequence: CDR1 LGHNA, CDR2 YSLEER. This CDR3 contains 16 residues. This CDR3 is CASSQEGQIRTDTQYF. The CDR3 DNA reads as TGCGCCAGCAGCCAAGAGGGCCAGATCCGCACAGATACGCAGTATTTT.

The sample holds one count of this clone. The DNA for the CDR3 is TGTGCCAGCAGCCCACATCGGGCAGGGGACACCGGGGAGCTGTTTTTT. Encoded protein: CASSPHRAGDTGELFF. V is TRBV7-2 and J is TRBJ2-2; D may be TRBD1 (6 bases). Germline CDR1 and CDR2: SGHTA and FQGNSA. The CDR3 covers 16 residues. V dropped 5 bases and J dropped 3 bases, with 16 bases sitting between them.

The V call is TRBV25-1, the J call TRBJ1-6; D is unclear. CDR3 length equals 14 residues. V shed 6 bases and J shed 4 bases, with 10 bases lying between them. From germline, CDR1 is MGHDK and CDR2 SYGVNS. CDR3 DNA sequence: TGTGCCAGCAGGGGCTCGGGTTATAATTCACCCCTCCACTTT. It specifies CASRGSGYNSPLHF.